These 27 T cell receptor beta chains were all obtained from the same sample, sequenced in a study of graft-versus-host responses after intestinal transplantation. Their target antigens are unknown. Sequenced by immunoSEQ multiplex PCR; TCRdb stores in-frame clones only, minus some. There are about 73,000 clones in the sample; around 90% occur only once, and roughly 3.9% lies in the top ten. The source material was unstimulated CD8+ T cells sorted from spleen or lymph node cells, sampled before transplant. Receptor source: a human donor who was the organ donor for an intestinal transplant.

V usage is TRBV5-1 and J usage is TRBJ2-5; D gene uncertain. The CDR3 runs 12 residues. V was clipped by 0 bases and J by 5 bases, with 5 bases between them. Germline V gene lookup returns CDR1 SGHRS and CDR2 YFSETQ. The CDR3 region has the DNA TGCGCCAGCAGCTTGGTCTTGGAGACCCAGTACTTC. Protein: CASSLVLETQYF. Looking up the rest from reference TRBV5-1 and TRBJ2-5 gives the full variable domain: KAGVTQTPRYLIKTRGQQVTLSCSPISGHRSVSWYQQTPGQGLQFLFEYFSETQRNKGNFPGRFSGRQFSNSRSEMNVSTLELGDSALYLCASSLVLETQYFGPGTRLLVL.

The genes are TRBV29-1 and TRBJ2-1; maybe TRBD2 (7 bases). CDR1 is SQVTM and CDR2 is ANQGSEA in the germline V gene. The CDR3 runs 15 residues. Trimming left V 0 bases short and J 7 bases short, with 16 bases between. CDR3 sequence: CSVEEGGGPGNEQFF. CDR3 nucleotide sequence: TGCAGCGTTGAAGAAGGGGGGGGGCCGGGAAATGAGCAGTTCTTC.

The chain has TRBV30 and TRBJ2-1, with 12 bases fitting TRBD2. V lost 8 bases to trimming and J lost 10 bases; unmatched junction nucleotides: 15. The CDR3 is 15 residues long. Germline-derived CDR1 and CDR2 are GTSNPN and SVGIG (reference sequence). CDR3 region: CATTSGGSLFNEQFF. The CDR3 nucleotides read TGTGCCACCACTAGCGGGGGGTCGCTGTTTAACGAGCAGTTCTTC.

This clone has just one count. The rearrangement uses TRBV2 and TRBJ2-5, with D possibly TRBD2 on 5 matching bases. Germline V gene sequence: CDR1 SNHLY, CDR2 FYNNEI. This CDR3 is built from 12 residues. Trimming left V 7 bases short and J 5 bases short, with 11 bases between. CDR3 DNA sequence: TGTGCCAGCATCGGGGTGAGGGAGACCCAGTACTTC. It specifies CASIGVRETQYF.

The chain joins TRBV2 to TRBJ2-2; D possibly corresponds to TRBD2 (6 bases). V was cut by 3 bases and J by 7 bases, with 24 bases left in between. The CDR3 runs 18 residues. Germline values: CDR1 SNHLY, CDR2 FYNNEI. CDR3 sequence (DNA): TGTGCCAGCAGTGAGACCGAAGACGTAGCGGTAGGCGGCGGGGAGCTGTTTTTT. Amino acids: CASSETEDVAVGGGELFF.

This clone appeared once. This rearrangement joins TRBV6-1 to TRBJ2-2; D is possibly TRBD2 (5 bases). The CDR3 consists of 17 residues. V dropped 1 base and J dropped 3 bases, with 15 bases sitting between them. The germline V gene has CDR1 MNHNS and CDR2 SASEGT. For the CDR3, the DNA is TGTGCCAGCAGTGAAGGGCCGGGGAAGTTGTACACCGGGGAGCTGTTTTTT. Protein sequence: CASSEGPGKLYTGELFF.

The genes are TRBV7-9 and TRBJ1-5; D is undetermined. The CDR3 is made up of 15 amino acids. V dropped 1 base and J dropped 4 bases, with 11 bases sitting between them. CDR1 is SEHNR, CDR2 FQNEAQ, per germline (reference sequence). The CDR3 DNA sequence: TGTGCCAGCAGCTTAGTAGGAGAGATTAATCAGCCCCAGCATTTT. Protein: CASSLVGEINQPQHF. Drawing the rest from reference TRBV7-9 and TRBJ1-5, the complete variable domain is DTGVSQNPRHKITKRGQNVTFRCDPISEHNRLYWYRQTLGQGPEFLTYFQNEAQLEKSRLLSDRFSAERPKGSFSTLEIQRTEQGDSAMYLCASSLVGEINQPQHFGDGTRLSIL.

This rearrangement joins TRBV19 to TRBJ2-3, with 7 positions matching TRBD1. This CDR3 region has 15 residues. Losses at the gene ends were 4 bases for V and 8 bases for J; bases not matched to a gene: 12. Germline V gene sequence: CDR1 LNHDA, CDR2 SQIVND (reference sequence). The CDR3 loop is CASSTSSTGASTQYF. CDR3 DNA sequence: TGTGCCAGTAGTACCTCCTCTACAGGGGCCAGTACGCAGTATTTT.

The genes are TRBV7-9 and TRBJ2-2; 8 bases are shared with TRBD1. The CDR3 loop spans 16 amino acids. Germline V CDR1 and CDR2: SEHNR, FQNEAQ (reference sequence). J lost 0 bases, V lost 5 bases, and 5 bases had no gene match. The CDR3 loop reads CASSLGTGANTGELFF. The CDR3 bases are TGTGCCAGCAGCCTAGGGACAGGAGCGAACACCGGGGAGCTGTTTTTT.

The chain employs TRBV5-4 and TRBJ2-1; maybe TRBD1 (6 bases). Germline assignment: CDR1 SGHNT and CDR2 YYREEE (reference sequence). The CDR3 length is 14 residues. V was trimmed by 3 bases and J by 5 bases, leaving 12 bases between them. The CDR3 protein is CASSSTGIHNEQFF. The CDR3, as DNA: TGTGCCAGCAGCTCGACAGGAATCCACAATGAGCAGTTCTTC.

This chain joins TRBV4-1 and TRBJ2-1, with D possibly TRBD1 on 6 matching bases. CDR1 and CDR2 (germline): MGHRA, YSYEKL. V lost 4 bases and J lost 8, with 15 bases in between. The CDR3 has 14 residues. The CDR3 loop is CASSPPAQGHEQFF. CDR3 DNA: TGCGCCAGCAGCCCTCCAGCACAGGGACATGAGCAGTTCTTC.

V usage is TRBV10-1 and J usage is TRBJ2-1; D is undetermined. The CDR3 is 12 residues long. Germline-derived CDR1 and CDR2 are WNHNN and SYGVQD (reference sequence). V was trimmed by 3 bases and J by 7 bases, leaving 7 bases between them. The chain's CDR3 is CASSESRNEQFF. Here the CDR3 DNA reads TGCGCCAGCAGTGAATCCCGTAATGAGCAGTTCTTC.

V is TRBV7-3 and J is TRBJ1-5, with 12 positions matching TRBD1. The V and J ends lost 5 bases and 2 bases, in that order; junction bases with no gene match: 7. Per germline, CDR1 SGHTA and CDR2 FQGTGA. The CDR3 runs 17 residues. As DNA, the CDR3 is TGTGCCAGCAGCAAAACGGGACAGGGGGCCGGCAATCAGCCCCAGCATTTT. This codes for CASSKTGQGAGNQPQHF.

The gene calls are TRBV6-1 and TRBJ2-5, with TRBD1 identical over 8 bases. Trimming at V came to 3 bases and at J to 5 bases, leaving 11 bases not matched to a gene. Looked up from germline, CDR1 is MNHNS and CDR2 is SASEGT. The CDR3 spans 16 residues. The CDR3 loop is CASSESRTGLRETQYF. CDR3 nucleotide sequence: TGTGCCAGCAGTGAGTCCCGGACAGGGCTTCGGGAGACCCAGTACTTC.

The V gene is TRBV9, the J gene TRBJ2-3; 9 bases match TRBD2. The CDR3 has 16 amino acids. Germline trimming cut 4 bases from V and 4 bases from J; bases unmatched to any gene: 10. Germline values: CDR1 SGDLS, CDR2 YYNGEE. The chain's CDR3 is CASSLHGGGAPDTQYF. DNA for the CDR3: TGTGCCAGCAGCCTTCATGGCGGGGGGGCCCCAGATACGCAGTATTTT.

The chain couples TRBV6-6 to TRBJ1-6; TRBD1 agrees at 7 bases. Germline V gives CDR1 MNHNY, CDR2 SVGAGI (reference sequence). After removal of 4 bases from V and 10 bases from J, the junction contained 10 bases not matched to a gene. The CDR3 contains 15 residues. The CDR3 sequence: CASSSFSGGKSPLHF. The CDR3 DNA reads TGTGCCAGCAGTTCCTTCTCAGGGGGTAAATCACCCCTCCACTTT.

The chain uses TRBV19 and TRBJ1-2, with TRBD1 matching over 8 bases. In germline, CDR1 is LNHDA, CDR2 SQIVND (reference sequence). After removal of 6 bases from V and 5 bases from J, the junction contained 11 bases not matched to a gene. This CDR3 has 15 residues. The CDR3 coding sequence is TGTGCCAGTAGATCCGTGGGACAGGCCTTTTATGGCTACACCTTC. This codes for CASRSVGQAFYGYTF.

The CDR3 spells CSVGPTGDNEQFF. CDR3 nucleotide sequence: TGCAGCGTTGGGCCGACTGGAGACAATGAGCAGTTCTTC. This chain connects TRBV29-1 to TRBJ2-1; D is uncertain. Germline V gene data show CDR1 as SQVTM and CDR2 as ANQGSEA. Trimming stripped 4 bases from V and 5 bases from J, with 12 bases between. This CDR3 region has 13 residues.

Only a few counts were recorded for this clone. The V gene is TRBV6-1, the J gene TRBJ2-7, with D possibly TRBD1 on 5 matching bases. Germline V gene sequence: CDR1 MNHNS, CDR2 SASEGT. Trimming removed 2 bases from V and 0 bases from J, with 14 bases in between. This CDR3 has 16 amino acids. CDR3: CASSERQGLSSYEQYV. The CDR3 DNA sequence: TGTGCCAGCAGTGAACGCCAGGGTCTAAGCTCCTACGAGCAGTACGTC.

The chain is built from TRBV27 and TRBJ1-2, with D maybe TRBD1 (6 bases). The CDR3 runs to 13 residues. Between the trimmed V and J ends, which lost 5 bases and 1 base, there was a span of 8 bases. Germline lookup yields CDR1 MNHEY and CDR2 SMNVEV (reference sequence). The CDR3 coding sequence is TGTGCCAGCAGTGGACAGTTTAACTATGGCTACACCTTC. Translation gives CASSGQFNYGYTF.

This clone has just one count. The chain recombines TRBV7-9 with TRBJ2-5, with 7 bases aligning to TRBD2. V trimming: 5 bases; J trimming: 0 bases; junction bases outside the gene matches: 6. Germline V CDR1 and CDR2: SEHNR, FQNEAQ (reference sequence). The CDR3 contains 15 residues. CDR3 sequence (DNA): TGTGCCAGCAGCGATCACGGGGGGTACCAAGAGACCCAGTACTTC. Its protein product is CASSDHGGYQETQYF.

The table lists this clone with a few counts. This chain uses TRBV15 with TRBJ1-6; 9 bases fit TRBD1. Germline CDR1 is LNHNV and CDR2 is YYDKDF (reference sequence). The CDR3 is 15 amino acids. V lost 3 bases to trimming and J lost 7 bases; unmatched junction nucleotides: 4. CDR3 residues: CATSSLTGGNSPLHF. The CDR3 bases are TGTGCCACCAGCAGCTTGACAGGGGGAAATTCACCCCTCCACTTT.

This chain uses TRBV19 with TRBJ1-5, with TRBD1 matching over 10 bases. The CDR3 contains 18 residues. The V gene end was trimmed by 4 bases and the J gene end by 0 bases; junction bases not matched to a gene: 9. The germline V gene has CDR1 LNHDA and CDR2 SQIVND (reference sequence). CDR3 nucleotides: TGTGCCAGTAGTACTAGGGACAGGGGAAAGGATAGCAATCAGCCCCAGCATTTT. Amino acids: CASSTRDRGKDSNQPQHF.

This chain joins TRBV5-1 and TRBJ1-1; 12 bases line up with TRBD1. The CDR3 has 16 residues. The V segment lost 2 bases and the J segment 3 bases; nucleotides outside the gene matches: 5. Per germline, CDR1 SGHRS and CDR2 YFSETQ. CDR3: CASSFGTGGGDTEAFF. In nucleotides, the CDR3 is TGCGCCAGCAGCTTTGGGACAGGGGGCGGGGACACTGAAGCTTTCTTT. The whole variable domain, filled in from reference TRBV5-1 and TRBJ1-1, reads KAGVTQTPRYLIKTRGQQVTLSCSPISGHRSVSWYQQTPGQGLQFLFEYFSETQRNKGNFPGRFSGRQFSNSRSEMNVSTLELGDSALYLCASSFGTGGGDTEAFFGQGTRLTVV.

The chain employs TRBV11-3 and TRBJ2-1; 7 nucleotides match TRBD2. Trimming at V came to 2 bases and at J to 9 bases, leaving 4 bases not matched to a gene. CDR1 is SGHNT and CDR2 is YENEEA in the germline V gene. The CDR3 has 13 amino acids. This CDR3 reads CASSLPGGGEQFF. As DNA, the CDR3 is TGTGCCAGCAGCTTACCGGGGGGAGGTGAGCAGTTCTTC.

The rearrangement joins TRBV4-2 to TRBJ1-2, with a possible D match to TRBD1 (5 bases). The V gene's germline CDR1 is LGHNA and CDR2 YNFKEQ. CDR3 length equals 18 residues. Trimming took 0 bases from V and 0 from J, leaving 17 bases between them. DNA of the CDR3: TGTGCCAGCAGCCAAGACAGGGCCTGGAGGGACCCTAACTATGGCTACACCTTC. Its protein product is CASSQDRAWRDPNYGYTF.

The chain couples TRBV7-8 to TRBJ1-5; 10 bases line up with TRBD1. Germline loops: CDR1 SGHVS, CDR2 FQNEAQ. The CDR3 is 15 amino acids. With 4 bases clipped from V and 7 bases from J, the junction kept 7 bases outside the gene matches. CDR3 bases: TGTGCCAGCAGCTCGACAGGGGGCGCAGACCAGCCCCAGCATTTT. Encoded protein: CASSSTGGADQPQHF.